The rows below give T cell receptor beta chains drawn from one sample of a study of blood T cell repertoires in COVID-19. Produced via immunoSEQ multiplex PCR; TCRdb's table is partial and in-frame only. The sample carries approximately 65,000 clones, roughly 86% recorded once. The sequencing input was peripheral blood. Every receptor here comes from a man aged 50 to 59 with acute or convalescent COVID-19. Both conserved end residues are part of each CDR3. A D gene is named only where the DNA matches it firmly. Size values are once, few and many counts, or a class for expanded clones, and some rows have none.

v_gene,j_gene,d_gene,abundance,CDR3aa,CDR3nt
TRBV13,TRBJ2-7,TRBD2,NA,CASSLRPAGGHEQYF,TGTGCCAGCAGCCTCCGCCCGGCGGGAGGACACGAGCAGTACTTC
TRBV5-6,TRBJ2-1,TRBD2,few,CASNHWVSGGYNEQFF,TGTGCCAGCAACCACTGGGTGAGCGGGGGGTACAATGAGCAGTTCTTC
TRBV18,TRBJ2-7,TRBD1,NA,CASFTGQGAHEQYF,TGTGCCAGCTTCACGGGACAGGGGGCTCACGAGCAGTACTTC
TRBV5-6,TRBJ2-3,NA,NA,CASSLRLTGSTDTQYF,TGTGCCAGCAGCTTGAGGTTAACAGGTAGCACAGATACGCAGTATTTT
TRBV10-1,TRBJ2-1,TRBD2,NA,CASSEGTSGGPPANEQFF,TGCGCCAGCAGTGAGGGGACTAGCGGGGGGCCACCGGCCAATGAGCAGTTCTTC
TRBV12-3/TRBV12-4,TRBJ2-3,NA,NA,CASCGGITDTQYF,TGTGCCAGCTGTGGCGGGATCACAGATACGCAGTATTTT
TRBV19,TRBJ2-1,TRBD2,NA,CASSIRDYNYNEQFF,TGTGCCAGTAGTATAAGGGACTACAACTACAATGAGCAGTTCTTC
TRBV5-6,TRBJ2-1,TRBD2,NA,CASSSTGLAEQFF,TGTGCCAGCAGCTCGACGGGACTAGCGGAGCAGTTCTTC
TRBV14,TRBJ2-7,NA,NA,CASSLPGGGYEQYF,TGTGCCAGCAGCCTACCTGGGGGCGGGTACGAGCAGTACTTC
TRBV9,TRBJ2-1,TRBD2,once,CASGRTSGNNEQFF,TGTGCCAGCGGTCGGACTAGCGGAAACAATGAGCAGTTCTTC